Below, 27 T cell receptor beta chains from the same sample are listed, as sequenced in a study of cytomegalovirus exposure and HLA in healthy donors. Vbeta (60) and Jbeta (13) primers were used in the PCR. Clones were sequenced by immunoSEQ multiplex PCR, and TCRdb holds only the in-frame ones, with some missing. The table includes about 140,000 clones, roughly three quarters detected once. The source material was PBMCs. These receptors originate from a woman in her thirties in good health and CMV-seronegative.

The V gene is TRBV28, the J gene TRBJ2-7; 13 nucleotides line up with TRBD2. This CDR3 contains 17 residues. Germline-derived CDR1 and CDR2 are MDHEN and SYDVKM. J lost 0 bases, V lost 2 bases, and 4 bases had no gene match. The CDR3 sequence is CASSLRRLAGGSYEQYF. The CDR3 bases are TGTGCCAGCAGTTTACGGCGACTAGCGGGAGGCTCCTACGAGCAGTACTTC.

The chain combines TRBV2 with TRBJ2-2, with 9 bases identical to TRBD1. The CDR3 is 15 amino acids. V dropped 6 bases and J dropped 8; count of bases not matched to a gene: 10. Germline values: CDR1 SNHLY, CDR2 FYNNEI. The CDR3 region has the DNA TGTGCCAGCAGAGGGGAGACAGGGGGATCTGGGGAGCTGTTTTTT. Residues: CASRGETGGSGELFF.

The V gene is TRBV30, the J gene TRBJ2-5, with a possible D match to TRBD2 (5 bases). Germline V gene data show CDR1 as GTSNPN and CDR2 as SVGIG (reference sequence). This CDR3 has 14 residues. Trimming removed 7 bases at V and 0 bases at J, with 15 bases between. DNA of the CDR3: TGTGCCTTCAATCGTCGAGGGTACCAAGAGACCCAGTACTTC. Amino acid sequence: CAFNRRGYQETQYF.

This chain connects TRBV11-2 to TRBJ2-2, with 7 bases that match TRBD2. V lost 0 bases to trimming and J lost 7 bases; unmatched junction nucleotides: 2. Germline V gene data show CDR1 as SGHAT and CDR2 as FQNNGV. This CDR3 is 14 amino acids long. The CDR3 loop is CASSLDRTSGELFF. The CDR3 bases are TGTGCCAGCAGCTTAGATCGGACTAGCGGGGAGCTGTTTTTT.

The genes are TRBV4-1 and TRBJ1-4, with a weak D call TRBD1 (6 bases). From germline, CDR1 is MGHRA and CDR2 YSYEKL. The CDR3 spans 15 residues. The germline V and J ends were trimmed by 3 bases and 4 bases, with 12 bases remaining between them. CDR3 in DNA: TGCGCCAGCAGCCAGCCTACAGGGAGTAATGAAAAACTGTTTTTT. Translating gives CASSQPTGSNEKLFF.

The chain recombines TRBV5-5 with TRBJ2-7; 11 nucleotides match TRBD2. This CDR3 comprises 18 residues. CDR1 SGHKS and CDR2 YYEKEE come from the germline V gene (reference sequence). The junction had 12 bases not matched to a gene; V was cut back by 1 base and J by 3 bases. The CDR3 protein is CASSLQGLTSGEYYEQYF. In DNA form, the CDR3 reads TGTGCCAGCAGCTTGCAGGGTTTGACTAGCGGGGAATACTACGAGCAGTACTTC.

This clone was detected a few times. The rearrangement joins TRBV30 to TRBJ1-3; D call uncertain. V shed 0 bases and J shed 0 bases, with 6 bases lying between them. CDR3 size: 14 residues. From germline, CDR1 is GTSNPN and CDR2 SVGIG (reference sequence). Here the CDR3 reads CAWSVPGSGNTIYF. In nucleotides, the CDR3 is TGTGCCTGGAGTGTACCGGGCTCTGGAAACACCATATATTTT.

In DNA form, the CDR3 reads TGTGCCAGCAGCCCTAGGCGGCCAGAAGCTTTCTTT. Amino acids: CASSPRRPEAFF. The rearrangement uses TRBV21-1 and TRBJ1-1. TRBV21-1 is shown as a pseudogene. CDR3 length: 12 amino acids.

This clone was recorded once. The CDR3 here is CASSREPGQGAEAFF. The CDR3 nucleotides are TGTGCCAGTAGTAGAGAACCGGGACAGGGGGCTGAAGCTTTCTTT. The V and J genes are TRBV19 and TRBJ1-1; 11 nucleotides agree with TRBD1. Germline V gene sequence: CDR1 LNHDA, CDR2 SQIVND (reference sequence). The CDR3 covers 15 residues. V shed 4 bases and J 6 bases; nucleotides not matched to a gene: 7. Combining the CDR3 with reference TRBV19 and TRBJ1-1 gives the whole variable domain DGGITQSPKYLFRKEGQNVTLSCEQNLNHDAMYWYRQDPGQGLRLIYYSQIVNDFQKGDIAEGYSVSREKKESFPLTVTSAQKNPTAFYLCASSREPGQGAEAFFGQGTRLTVV.

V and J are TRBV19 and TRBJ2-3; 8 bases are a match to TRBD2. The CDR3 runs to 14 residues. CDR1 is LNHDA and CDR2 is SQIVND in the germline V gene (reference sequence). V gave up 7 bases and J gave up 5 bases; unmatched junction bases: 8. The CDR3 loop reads CASKQREIVDTQYF. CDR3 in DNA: TGTGCCAGTAAACAGCGGGAGATCGTAGATACGCAGTATTTT.

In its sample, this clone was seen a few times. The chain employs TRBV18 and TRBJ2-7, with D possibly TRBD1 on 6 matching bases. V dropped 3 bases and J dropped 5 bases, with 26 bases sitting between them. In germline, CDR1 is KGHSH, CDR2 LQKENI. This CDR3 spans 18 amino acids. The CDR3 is CASSPDTTRLGEGDEQYF. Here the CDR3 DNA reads TGTGCCAGCTCACCCGACACCACTAGGCTGGGAGAGGGGGACGAGCAGTACTTC.

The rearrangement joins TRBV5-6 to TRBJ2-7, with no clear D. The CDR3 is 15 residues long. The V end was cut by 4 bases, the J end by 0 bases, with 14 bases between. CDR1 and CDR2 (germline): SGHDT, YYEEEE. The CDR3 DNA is TGTGCCAGCAGCGGGTGGCGGATGAGCTCCTACGAGCAGTACGTC. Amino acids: CASSGWRMSSYEQYV.

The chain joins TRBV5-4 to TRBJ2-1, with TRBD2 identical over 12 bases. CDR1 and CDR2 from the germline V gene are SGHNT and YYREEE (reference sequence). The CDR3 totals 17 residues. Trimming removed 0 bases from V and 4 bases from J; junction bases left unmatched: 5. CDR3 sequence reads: CASSLGLAGAFYNEQFF. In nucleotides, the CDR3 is TGTGCCAGCAGCTTGGGACTAGCGGGAGCATTTTACAATGAGCAGTTCTTC. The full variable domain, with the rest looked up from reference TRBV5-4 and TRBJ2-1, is ETGVTQSPTHLIKTRGQQVTLRCSSQSGHNTVSWYQQALGQGPQFIFQYYREEENGRGNFPPRFSGLQFPNYSSELNVNALELDDSALYLCASSLGLAGAFYNEQFFGPGTRLTVL.

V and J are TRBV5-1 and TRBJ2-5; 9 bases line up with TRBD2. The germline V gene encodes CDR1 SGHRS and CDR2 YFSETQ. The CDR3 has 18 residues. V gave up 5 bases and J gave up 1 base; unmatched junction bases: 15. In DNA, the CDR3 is TGCGCCAGCAGAACCGTAGCGGGAGCCGTTGTGGGCCAAGAGACCCAGTACTTC. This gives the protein CASRTVAGAVVGQETQYF.

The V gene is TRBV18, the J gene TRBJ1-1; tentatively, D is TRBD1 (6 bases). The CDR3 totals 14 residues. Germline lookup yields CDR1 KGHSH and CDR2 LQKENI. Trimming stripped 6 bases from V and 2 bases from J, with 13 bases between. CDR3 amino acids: CASSRDNPNTEAFF. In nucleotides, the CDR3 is TGTGCCAGCTCCCGGGACAACCCAAACACTGAAGCTTTCTTT. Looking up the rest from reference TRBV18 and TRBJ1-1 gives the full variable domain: NAGVMQNPRHLVRRRGQEARLRCSPMKGHSHVYWYRQLPEEGLKFMVYLQKENIIDESGMPKERFSAEFPKEGPSILRIQQVVRGDSAAYFCASSRDNPNTEAFFGQGTRLTVV.

CDR3: CASSLEGVNTEAFF. DNA for the CDR3: TGTGCCAGCAGCTTGGAGGGAGTGAACACTGAAGCTTTCTTT. The rearrangement links TRBV5-6 to TRBJ1-1; D unclear. Trimming took 0 bases from V and 0 from J, leaving 6 bases between them. This CDR3 contains 14 residues. Germline V gene lookup returns CDR1 SGHDT and CDR2 YYEEEE.

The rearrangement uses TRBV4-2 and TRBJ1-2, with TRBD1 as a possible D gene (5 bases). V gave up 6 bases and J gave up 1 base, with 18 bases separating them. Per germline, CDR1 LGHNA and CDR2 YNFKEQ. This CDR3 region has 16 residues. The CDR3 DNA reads TGTGCCAGCAGTCGGACGCGGGACTCCTTTAACTATGGCTACACCTTC. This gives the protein CASSRTRDSFNYGYTF.

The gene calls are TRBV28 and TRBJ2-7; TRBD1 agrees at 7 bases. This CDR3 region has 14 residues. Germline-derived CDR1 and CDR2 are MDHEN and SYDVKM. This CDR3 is CASSFVGGSHEQYV. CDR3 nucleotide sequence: TGTGCCAGCAGTTTCGTAGGGGGCTCCCACGAGCAGTACGTC.

CDR3 region: CASRGTSGLEQYF. DNA of the CDR3: TGTGCCAGCCGGGGGACTAGCGGGCTCGAGCAGTACTTC. The rearrangement links TRBV10-3 to TRBJ2-7, with 12 bases lining up with TRBD2. The J segment lost 6 bases and the V segment lost 10 bases, leaving 7 bases of the junction unmatched. The CDR3 is made up of 13 amino acids. CDR1 and CDR2 from the germline V gene are ENHRY and SYGVKD.

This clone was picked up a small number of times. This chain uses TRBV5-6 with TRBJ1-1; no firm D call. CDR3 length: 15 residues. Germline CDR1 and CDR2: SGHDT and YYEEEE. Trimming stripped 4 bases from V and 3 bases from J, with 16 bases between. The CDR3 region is CASSPVGTGDTEAFF. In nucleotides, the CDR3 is TGTGCCAGCAGCCCCGTCGGAACCGGAGACACTGAAGCTTTCTTT.

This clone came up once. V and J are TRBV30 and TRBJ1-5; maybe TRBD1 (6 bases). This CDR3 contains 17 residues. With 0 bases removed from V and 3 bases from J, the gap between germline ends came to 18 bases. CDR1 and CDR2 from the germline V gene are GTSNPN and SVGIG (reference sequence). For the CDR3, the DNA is TGTGCCTGGAGTGTAAGGGGGAGGGGATCAAACAATCAGCCCCAGCATTTT. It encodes CAWSVRGRGSNNQPQHF. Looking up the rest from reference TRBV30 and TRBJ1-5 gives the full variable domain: SQTIHQWPATLVQPVGSPLSLECTVEGTSNPNLYWYRQAAGRGLQLLFYSVGIGQISSEVPQNLSASRPQDRQFILSSKKLLLSDSGFYLCAWSVRGRGSNNQPQHFGDGTRLSIL.

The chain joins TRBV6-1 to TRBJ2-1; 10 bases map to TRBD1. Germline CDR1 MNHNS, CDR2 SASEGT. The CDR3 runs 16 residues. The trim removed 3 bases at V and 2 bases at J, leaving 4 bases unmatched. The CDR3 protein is CASSDSDRGAYNEQFF. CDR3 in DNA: TGTGCCAGCAGTGATTCGGACAGGGGGGCCTACAATGAGCAGTTCTTC.

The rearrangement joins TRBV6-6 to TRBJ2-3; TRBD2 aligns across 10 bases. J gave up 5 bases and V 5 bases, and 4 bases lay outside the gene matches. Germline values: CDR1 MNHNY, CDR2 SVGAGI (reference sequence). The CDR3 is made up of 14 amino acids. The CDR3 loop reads CASSSGREGDTQYF. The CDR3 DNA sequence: TGTGCCAGCAGTAGCGGGAGGGAGGGAGATACGCAGTATTTT.

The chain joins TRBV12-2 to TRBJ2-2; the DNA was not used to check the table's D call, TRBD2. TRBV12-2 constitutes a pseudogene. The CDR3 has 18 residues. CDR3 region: CASRLGAPSGRSTGELFF. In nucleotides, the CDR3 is TGTGCAAGTCGCTTAGGCGCGCCTAGCGGGAGGAGTACCGGGGAGCTGTTTTTT.

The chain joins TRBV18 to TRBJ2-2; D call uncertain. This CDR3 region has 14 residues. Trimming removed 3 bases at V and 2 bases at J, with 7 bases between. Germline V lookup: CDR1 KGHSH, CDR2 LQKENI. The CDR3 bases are TGTGCCAGCTCACCCCTTATCAACACCGGGGAGCTGTTTTTT. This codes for CASSPLINTGELFF.

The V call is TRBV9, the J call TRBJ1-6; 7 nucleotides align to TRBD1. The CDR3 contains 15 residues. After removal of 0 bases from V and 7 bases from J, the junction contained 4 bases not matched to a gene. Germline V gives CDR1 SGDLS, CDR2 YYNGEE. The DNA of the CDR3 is TGTGCCAGCAGCGTAGAAGGGACAGCCAATTCACCCCTCCACTTT. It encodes CASSVEGTANSPLHF.

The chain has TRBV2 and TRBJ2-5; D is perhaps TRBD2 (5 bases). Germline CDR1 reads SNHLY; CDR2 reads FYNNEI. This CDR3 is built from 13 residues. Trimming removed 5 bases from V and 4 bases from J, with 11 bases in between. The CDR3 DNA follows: TGTGCCAGCAGTAAATACAGCGGAGAGACCCAGTACTTC. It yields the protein CASSKYSGETQYF.